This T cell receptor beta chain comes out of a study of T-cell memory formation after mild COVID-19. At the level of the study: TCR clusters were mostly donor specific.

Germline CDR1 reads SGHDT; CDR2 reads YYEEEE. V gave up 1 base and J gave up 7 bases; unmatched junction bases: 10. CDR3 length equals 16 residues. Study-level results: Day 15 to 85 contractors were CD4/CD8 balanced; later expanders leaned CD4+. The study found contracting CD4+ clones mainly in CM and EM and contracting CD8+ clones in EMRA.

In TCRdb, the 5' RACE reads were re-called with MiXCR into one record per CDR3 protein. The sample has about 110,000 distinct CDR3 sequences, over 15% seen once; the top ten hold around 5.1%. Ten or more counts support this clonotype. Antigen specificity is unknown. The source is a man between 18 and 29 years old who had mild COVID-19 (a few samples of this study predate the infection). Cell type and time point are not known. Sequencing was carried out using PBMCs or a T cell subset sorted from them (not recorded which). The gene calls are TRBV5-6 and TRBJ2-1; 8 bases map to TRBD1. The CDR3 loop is CASSLWSRGLGNEQFF. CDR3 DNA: TGTGCCAGCAGCTTGTGGTCCAGGGGGCTTGGAAATGAGCAGTTCTTC.